The rows below give T cell receptor beta chains drawn from one sample of a study of response to subunit inactivated influenza vaccine. TCRdb redid the calling of the RT-PCR reads with MiXCR, one entry per CDR3 protein. The sample contains fewer than 700,000 distinct CDR3 sequences, 13% of which appear only once. Material: PBMCs from blood, obtained 40 to 50 days after vaccination. These receptor sequences come from a man aged 50-59 years who received an inactivated influenza vaccine. Each CDR3 is given with its conserved first and last residue. D genes are given only for firm matches. Rows may omit the clone size; those that give it use once, few, many or a size class.

v_call	d_call	clone_size	j_call	cdr3_aa	cdr3_nt
TRBV28	.	.	TRBJ2-7	CASSPLGESEYEQYF	TGTGCCAGCAGCCCTTTGGGGGAATCAGAATACGAGCAGTACTTC
TRBV20-1	.	.	TRBJ2-1	CSARIGLLGSYNEQFF	TGCAGTGCTAGGATCGGACTTTTGGGGTCCTACAATGAGCAGTTCTTC
TRBV28	TRBD2	many	TRBJ2-3	CASRQREGTDTQYF	TGTGCCAGCAGACAGCGGGAGGGAACAGATACGCAGTATTTT
TRBV6-2/TRBV6-3	.	.	TRBJ2-7	CASKYSSSYEQYF	TGTGCCAGCAAATACTCGAGCTCCTACGAGCAGTACTTC
TRBV6-2/TRBV6-3	TRBD2	few	TRBJ2-7	CASSLGGLAVREQYF	TGTGCCAGCAGCCTGGGCGGGCTAGCGGTCCGCGAGCAGTACTTC
TRBV7-7	.	few	TRBJ2-5	CASSVDGQETQYF	TGTGCTAGCAGCGTGGACGGTCAAGAGACCCAGTACTTC
TRBV4-3	TRBD2	many	TRBJ2-7	CASSQEGRGGYEQYF	TGCGCCAGCAGCCAAGAAGGGAGGGGTGGGTACGAGCAGTACTTC
TRBV25-1	.	few	TRBJ1-4	CASSAGTAEKLFF	TGTGCCAGCAGTGCCGGGACGGCAGAAAAACTGTTTTTT
TRBV6-2/TRBV6-3	.	.	TRBJ2-7	CASSYGILDEQYF	TGTGCCAGCAGTTATGGTATCCTGGACGAGCAGTACTTC
TRBV5-6	.	few	TRBJ1-4	CASTPGLSNEKLFF	TGTGCCAGCACCCCGGGACTCAGTAATGAAAAACTGTTTTTT
TRBV6-2/TRBV6-3	.	few	TRBJ2-3	CASSYPRVGLRSTDTQYF	TGTGCCAGCAGTTACCCTAGGGTCGGTTTGAGGTCGACCGATACGCAGTATTTT
TRBV10-3	.	many	TRBJ2-1	CAISGTNNEQFF	TGTGCCATCAGTGGCACTAACAATGAGCAGTTCTTC
TRBV29-1	TRBD1	few	TRBJ1-2	CSVVGDRAYGYTF	TGCAGCGTTGTGGGGGACAGGGCCTATGGCTACACCTTC
TRBV20-1	TRBD1	.	TRBJ2-2	CSAVAGGVTGELFF	TGCAGTGCCGTGGCAGGGGGCGTCACCGGGGAGCTGTTTTTT
TRBV7-6	.	.	TRBJ2-3	CASSLRRWGLRTDTQYF	TGTGCCAGCAGCTTAAGACGGTGGGGCCTCCGCACAGATACGCAGTATTTT
TRBV5-1	TRBD2	many	TRBJ2-3	CASSTGIAGWSTDTQYF	TGCGCCAGCAGCACCGGAATAGCGGGATGGAGCACAGATACGCAGTATTTT
TRBV10-3	.	many	TRBJ2-3	CAISGGGTDTQYF	TGTGCCATCAGTGGGGGGGGCACAGATACGCAGTATTTT
TRBV10-1	.	.	TRBJ2-1	CASSGDLLTEQFF	TGCGCCAGCAGTGGTGATCTTTTGACTGAGCAGTTCTTC
TRBV20-1	.	many	TRBJ1-1	CSASRRWSAGTEAFF	TGCAGTGCGAGTCGACGATGGTCAGCAGGGACTGAAGCTTTCTTT
TRBV29-1	TRBD2	.	TRBJ2-7	CSGGGLASYEQYF	TGCAGCGGTGGGGGACTAGCTTCCTACGAGCAGTACTTC
TRBV12-5	.	few	TRBJ2-6	CASGHSGANVLTF	TGTGCTAGTGGCCACTCTGGGGCCAACGTCCTGACTTTC
TRBV6-5	.	.	TRBJ2-5	CASSYTPPGPGETQYF	TGTGCCAGCAGTTATACTCCCCCTGGCCCCGGAGAGACCCAGTACTTC
TRBV6-5	TRBD2	.	TRBJ2-1	CASSYMRTSENEQFF	TGTGCCAGCAGTTACATGAGGACTAGCGAGAATGAGCAGTTCTTC
TRBV3-1	.	few	TRBJ2-7	CASSLAAGNSYEQYF	TGTGCCAGCAGCCTAGCCGCGGGGAACTCCTACGAGCAGTACTTC
TRBV7-8	TRBD1	many	TRBJ2-2	CASSWTGITGELFF	TGTGCCAGCAGCTGGACAGGGATCACCGGGGAGCTGTTTTTT